One sample yielded the 2 T cell receptor beta chains listed below, sequenced in a study of blood T cell repertoires in COVID-19. TCRdb's table, derived via immunoSEQ multiplex PCR, lists solely in-frame clones and lacks some. The table has roughly 170,000 clones, about 74% seen once; the top ten hold 3%. The sample was peripheral blood. Source of these receptors: a woman older than 75 with acute or convalescent COVID-19.

The chain couples TRBV11-3 to TRBJ2-6; 10 bases map to TRBD1. The V segment lost 1 base and the J segment 0 bases; nucleotides outside the gene matches: 6. Germline assignment: CDR1 SGHNT and CDR2 YENEEA. CDR3 size: 19 residues. The CDR3 region is CASSLGTGTGDSGANVLTF. CDR3 nucleotide sequence: TGTGCCAGCAGCTTAGGGACCGGGACAGGGGACTCTGGGGCCAACGTCCTGACTTTC. Looking up the rest from reference TRBV11-3 and TRBJ2-6 gives the full variable domain: EAGVVQSPRYKIIEKKQPVAFWCNPISGHNTLYWYLQNLGQGPELLIRYENEEAVDDSQLPKDRFSAERLKGVDSTLKIQPAELGDSAVYLCASSLGTGTGDSGANVLTFGAGSRLTVL.

The chain couples TRBV28 to TRBJ2-7; 7 nucleotides line up with TRBD2. The length of the CDR3 is 15 residues. The germline V gene has CDR1 MDHEN and CDR2 SYDVKM. Losses at the gene ends were 8 bases for V and 1 base for J; bases not matched to a gene: 11. Here the CDR3 DNA reads TGTGCCAGCCACAGATCCGGGGGGTCATCCTACGAGCAGTACTTC. Its protein product is CASHRSGGSSYEQYF. Using reference TRBV28 and TRBJ2-7 for the parts outside the CDR3, the full variable domain is DVKVTQSSRYLVKRTGEKVFLECVQDMDHENMFWYRQDPGLGLRLIYFSYDVKMKEKGDIPEGYSVSREKKERFSLILESASTNQTSMYLCASHRSGGSSYEQYFGPGTRLTVT.